These 32 T cell receptor beta chains share one sample of origin, sequenced in a study of T cells after somatic rescue of genetic block. Libraries were prepared by immunoSEQ multiplex PCR; TCRdb keeps only in-frame clonotypes and omits some of them. The table lists 110,000 or so clones, around nine tenths of them singletons. Sequences were obtained from peripheral blood mononuclear cells (PBMCs). All receptors derive from a young woman.

The rearrangement joins TRBV30 to TRBJ2-1; the D gene is possibly TRBD2 (6 bases). Germline V gives CDR1 GTSNPN, CDR2 SVGIG (reference sequence). This CDR3 spans 12 amino acids. V was clipped by 7 bases and J by 9 bases, with 16 bases between them. CDR3 in DNA: TGTGCCTTCACGCGACTAGTCGTTGAGCAGTTCTTC. This codes for CAFTRLVVEQFF. Full variable domain (remainder filled in from reference TRBV30 and TRBJ2-1): SQTIHQWPATLVQPVGSPLSLECTVEGTSNPNLYWYRQAAGRGLQLLFYSVGIGQISSEVPQNLSASRPQDRQFILSSKKLLLSDSGFYLCAFTRLVVEQFFGPGTRLTVL.

The V gene is TRBV28, the J gene TRBJ1-2; D gene unclear. This CDR3 has 13 amino acids. The V gene lost 1 base and the J gene lost 2 bases, with 5 bases spanning the gap. CDR1 is MDHEN and CDR2 is SYDVKM in the germline V gene. CDR3 loop: CASSLSGNYGYTF. CDR3 sequence (DNA): TGTGCCAGCAGTTTATCTGGGAACTATGGCTACACCTTC.

The chain is built from TRBV29-1 and TRBJ2-3, with TRBD1 matching 8 bases. Germline V lookup: CDR1 SQVTM, CDR2 ANQGSEA. The CDR3 covers 14 residues. V was clipped by 7 bases and J by 3 bases; unmatched bases: 9. The CDR3 DNA reads as TGCAGCGCCGCGACAGGGGTCGGGACAGATACGCAGTATTTT. Translation gives CSAATGVGTDTQYF.

The chain couples TRBV11-3 to TRBJ2-3, with a tentative D call TRBD1 (6 bases). The CDR3 sequence is 18 residues long. CDR1 and CDR2 (germline): SGHNT, YENEEA. V lost 0 bases and J 1 base, leaving 17 bases between the germline ends. CDR3 region: CASSLDRGIPHGTDTQYF. CDR3 nucleotides: TGTGCCAGCAGCTTAGATAGGGGGATACCCCACGGCACAGATACGCAGTATTTT.

The CDR3 region has the DNA TGTGCCAGTAGTGCCCCCGGAGGGGGCGACTATGGCTACACCTTC. Residues: CASSAPGGGDYGYTF. J is TRBJ1-2 and V is TRBV19, with 7 bases identical to TRBD1. J was trimmed by 3 bases and V by 5 bases; bases with no gene match: 9. CDR3 size: 15 residues. Per germline, CDR1 LNHDA and CDR2 SQIVND (reference sequence).

The rearrangement uses TRBV7-3 and TRBJ2-5; D gene uncertain. Trimming stripped 1 base from V and 4 bases from J, with 7 bases between. The CDR3 has 13 residues. Germline CDR1 and CDR2: SGHTA and FQGTGA. In DNA, the CDR3 is TGTGCCAGCAGCTTAATCGCGAGAGAGACCCAGTACTTC. This encodes CASSLIARETQYF.

This rearrangement joins TRBV19 to TRBJ2-2, with a tentative D call TRBD1 (6 bases). Trimming removed 10 bases from V and 7 bases from J, with 19 bases in between. CDR3 length equals 14 residues. The germline CDR1 and CDR2 sequences are LNHDA and SQIVND (reference sequence). In DNA form, the CDR3 reads TGTGCCACCCGAGAGGCAGGGGTGATCGGGGAGCTGTTTTTT. It specifies CATREAGVIGELFF.

Only a few counts were recorded for this clone. The chain combines TRBV18 with TRBJ1-2, with D perhaps matching TRBD1 (5 bases). The CDR3 length is 14 residues. V was clipped by 4 bases and J by 8 bases, with 17 bases between them. The germline V gene has CDR1 KGHSH and CDR2 LQKENI. The CDR3 region is CASSLLRDGVGYTF. The CDR3 region has the DNA TGTGCCAGCTCACTACTCCGGGACGGAGTGGGCTACACCTTC.

The genes are TRBV7-9 and TRBJ1-4; maybe TRBD1 (5 bases). With 5 bases removed from V and 6 bases from J, the gap between germline ends came to 10 bases. Germline V gene data show CDR1 as SEHNR and CDR2 as FQNEAQ (reference sequence). The CDR3 contains 13 residues. The CDR3 loop is CASSHRRDEKLFF. CDR3 bases: TGTGCCAGCAGCCACAGGAGGGATGAAAAACTGTTTTTT.

The rearrangement links TRBV5-1 to TRBJ2-7, with TRBD1 identical over 11 bases. The germline V gene has CDR1 SGHRS and CDR2 YFSETQ. The CDR3 extends over 14 amino acids. The V gene end was trimmed by 4 bases and the J gene end by 7 bases; junction bases not matched to a gene: 7. CDR3 sequence: CASSPGTGGWEQYF. The CDR3 DNA reads TGCGCCAGCAGCCCCGGGACAGGGGGGTGGGAGCAGTACTTC.

The V gene is TRBV30, the J gene TRBJ2-7; 9 nucleotides line up with TRBD1. This CDR3 is built from 15 residues. Germline CDR1 and CDR2: GTSNPN and SVGIG (reference sequence). V lost 1 base to trimming and J lost 0 bases; unmatched junction nucleotides: 4. Here the CDR3 DNA reads TGTGCCTGGAGTGCCGGGACAGGGAGCTCCTACGAGCAGTACTTC. It codes for CAWSAGTGSSYEQYF.

This chain links TRBV12-5 with TRBJ1-6, with TRBD1 as a possible D gene (5 bases). Germline V gene data show CDR1 as LGHNT and CDR2 as FRNRAP. With 4 bases removed from V and 5 bases from J, the gap between germline ends came to 21 bases. The CDR3 is made up of 18 amino acids. Here the CDR3 DNA reads TGTGCTAGTGGTTGGGGGGGATGGGTCCGAGCGGATAATTCACCCCTCCACTTT. It codes for CASGWGGWVRADNSPLHF.

This chain links TRBV5-1 with TRBJ1-2; D remains unclear. Germline lookup yields CDR1 SGHRS and CDR2 YFSETQ. The CDR3 has 11 residues. Trimming shortened V by 3 bases and J by 6 bases, and 6 bases separated the two germline ends. The CDR3 protein is CASSSTDGYTF. CDR3 bases: TGCGCCAGCAGCTCCACAGATGGCTACACCTTC.

The chain carries TRBV11-3 and TRBJ2-5; D gene uncertain. Deletions cut 0 bases from V and 6 bases from J, with 11 bases between. Per the germline V gene, CDR1 is SGHNT and CDR2 is YENEEA. The CDR3 extends over 14 amino acids. CDR3 DNA: TGTGCCAGCAGCTTAGATGGATACCCGAAGACCCAGTACTTC. Protein sequence: CASSLDGYPKTQYF.

This chain's CDR3 is CASSPGLAGIYEQYF. CDR3 coding DNA: TGTGCCAGCAGCCCGGGACTAGCGGGGATCTACGAGCAGTACTTC. This chain links TRBV4-2 with TRBJ2-7; TRBD2 matches at 13 bases. Germline V gene data show CDR1 as LGHNA and CDR2 as YNFKEQ. V shed 4 bases, J shed 3 bases, and the junction held 3 bases outside the gene matches. The CDR3 consists of 15 residues.

This rearrangement joins TRBV9 to TRBJ1-5, with D maybe TRBD1 (5 bases). Germline assignment: CDR1 SGDLS and CDR2 YYNGEE. Trimming took off 7 bases at V and 4 bases at J, with 6 bases between the two ends. The CDR3 sequence is 11 residues long. The CDR3 DNA reads as TGTGCCAGCGGGGGGAATCAGCCCCAGCATTTT. Translation: CASGGNQPQHF.

This chain links TRBV9 with TRBJ1-2; tentatively, D is TRBD1 (5 bases). V lost 4 bases and J lost 8, with 18 bases in between. Per the germline V gene, CDR1 is SGDLS and CDR2 is YYNGEE. The CDR3 is made up of 14 amino acids. Written as DNA, the CDR3 is TGTGCCAGCAGCCTAGGGACCGCCCGGGAAGGCTACACCTTC. It translates to CASSLGTAREGYTF.

The chain carries TRBV14 and TRBJ1-6; D remains ambiguous. The V end lost 3 bases, the J end lost 2 bases, and 5 bases lay between the germline ends. Germline V gene lookup returns CDR1 SGHDN and CDR2 FVKESK. CDR3 length: 14 residues. CDR3 nucleotides: TGTGCCAGCAGCCAGGGGACCTATAATTCACCCCTCCACTTT. Residues: CASSQGTYNSPLHF. Filled out from reference TRBV14 and TRBJ1-6, the complete variable domain reads EAGVTQFPSHSVIEKGQTVTLRCDPISGHDNLYWYRRVMGKEIKFLLHFVKESKQDESGMPNNRFLAERTGGTYSTLKVQPAELEDSGVYFCASSQGTYNSPLHFGNGTRLTVT.

This clone was seen a single time. V and J are TRBV19 and TRBJ1-3; 9 bases fit TRBD1. Germline V gene sequence: CDR1 LNHDA, CDR2 SQIVND (reference sequence). V lost 6 bases and J lost 1; bases outside the gene matches: 7. The CDR3 runs 16 residues. CDR3 protein: CASSFTGGSSGNTIYF. The CDR3 bases are TGTGCCAGTAGCTTCACAGGGGGCTCATCTGGAAACACCATATATTTT.

The rearrangement links TRBV4-3 to TRBJ2-3; 13 bases are a match to TRBD2. The CDR3 is made up of 17 amino acids. J was trimmed by 2 bases and V by 3 bases; bases with no gene match: 5. CDR1 and CDR2 (germline): LGHNA, YSLEER. CDR3 in amino acids: CASSHQLAGGPTDTQYF. For the CDR3, the DNA is TGCGCCAGCAGCCACCAACTAGCGGGGGGGCCCACAGATACGCAGTATTTT.

This clone has a single count. The chain employs TRBV9 and TRBJ2-1, with 12 nucleotides matching TRBD2. The junction had 17 bases not matched to a gene; V was cut back by 4 bases and J by 9 bases. The V gene's germline CDR1 is SGDLS and CDR2 YYNGEE. This CDR3 has 18 amino acids. CDR3 residues: CASSPTSLLAGGSGEQFF. In nucleotides, the CDR3 is TGTGCCAGCAGCCCGACATCACTCCTAGCGGGGGGGAGCGGTGAGCAGTTCTTC.

This clone has only one observation. This sequence joins TRBV7-6 and TRBJ2-3; D ambiguous. CDR1 SGHVS and CDR2 FNYEAQ come from the germline V gene. CDR3 length equals 12 residues. Trimming stripped 6 bases from V and 6 bases from J, with 10 bases between. This CDR3 reads CASSSGWDTQYF. Here the CDR3 DNA reads TGTGCCAGCAGTTCCGGGTGGGATACGCAGTATTTT.

This chain joins TRBV7-2 and TRBJ1-1; D might be TRBD1 (5 bases). The CDR3 covers 15 residues. Per the germline V gene, CDR1 is SGHTA and CDR2 is FQGNSA. The ends were cut back, 5 bases at V and 5 bases at J, with 18 bases in the middle. CDR3 nucleotides: TGTGCCAGCAGCGCCCGAGGGACCCTAGGGACTGAAGCTTTCTTT. It translates to CASSARGTLGTEAFF. Full variable domain (missing parts from reference TRBV7-2 and TRBJ1-1): GAGVSQSPSNKVTEKGKDVELRCDPISGHTALYWYRQSLGQGLEFLIYFQGNSAPDKSGLPSDRFSAERTGGSVSTLTIQRTQQEDSAVYLCASSARGTLGTEAFFGQGTRLTVV.

This clone was found a few times. The chain couples TRBV5-1 to TRBJ1-6; weak D call: TRBD1 (5 bases). The CDR3 totals 14 residues. Trimming left V 0 bases short and J 10 bases short, with 11 bases between. Germline CDR1 SGHRS, CDR2 YFSETQ. In nucleotides, the CDR3 is TGCGCCAGCAGCTTGGCCGGGGCGGACTCACCCCTCCACTTT. Amino acids: CASSLAGADSPLHF. The complete variable domain, with remaining parts taken from reference TRBV5-1 and TRBJ1-6, reads KAGVTQTPRYLIKTRGQQVTLSCSPISGHRSVSWYQQTPGQGLQFLFEYFSETQRNKGNFPGRFSGRQFSNSRSEMNVSTLELGDSALYLCASSLAGADSPLHFGNGTRLTVT.

J is TRBJ2-2 and V is TRBV7-3, with 12 positions matching TRBD2. The CDR3 spans 19 residues. V dropped 0 bases and J dropped 5; count of bases not matched to a gene: 10. CDR1 and CDR2 from the germline V gene are SGHTA and FQGTGA. The CDR3 DNA is TGTGCCAGCAGCTTAACCCCGACTAGCGGGGGAAGGTTGACCGGGGAGCTGTTTTTT. This sequence encodes CASSLTPTSGGRLTGELFF.

The chain links TRBV7-9 to TRBJ1-2; 9 nucleotides agree with TRBD1. This CDR3 is built from 15 residues. J was trimmed by 6 bases and V by 3 bases; bases with no gene match: 8. Per the germline V gene, CDR1 is SEHNR and CDR2 is FQNEAQ (reference sequence). CDR3 sequence (DNA): TGTGCCAGCAGCTTCGCCCGACAGGGGGTTGATGGCTACACCTTC. It is translated as CASSFARQGVDGYTF.

J is TRBJ1-6 and V is TRBV30, with D possibly matching TRBD1 (5 bases). Germline assignment: CDR1 GTSNPN and CDR2 SVGIG (reference sequence). Trimming cost V 5 bases and J 8 bases, with 10 bases left between them. The CDR3 sequence is 12 residues long. CDR3 loop: CAWERGDSPLHF. DNA of the CDR3: TGTGCCTGGGAACGGGGGGATTCACCCCTCCACTTT. Complete variable domain (other parts from reference TRBV30 and TRBJ1-6): SQTIHQWPATLVQPVGSPLSLECTVEGTSNPNLYWYRQAAGRGLQLLFYSVGIGQISSEVPQNLSASRPQDRQFILSSKKLLLSDSGFYLCAWERGDSPLHFGNGTRLTVT.

The V call is TRBV6-1, the J call TRBJ2-3, with TRBD2 matching 7 bases. After removal of 10 bases from V and 4 bases from J, the junction contained 11 bases not matched to a gene. Germline lookup yields CDR1 MNHNS and CDR2 SASEGT. The CDR3 covers 14 residues. CDR3 nucleotide sequence: TGTGCCACCATTAGCGGGTACCTTGCAGATACGCAGTATTTT. Translated: CATISGYLADTQYF.

The chain links TRBV27 to TRBJ1-5; no clear D. The V end was cut by 6 bases, the J end by 5 bases, with 11 bases between. Per the germline V gene, CDR1 is MNHEY and CDR2 is SMNVEV (reference sequence). This CDR3 has 13 amino acids. The CDR3, as DNA: TGTGCCAGCAGCCCCTTCGGGGATCAGCCCCAGCATTTT. It specifies CASSPFGDQPQHF.

The chain links TRBV9 to TRBJ2-3; D gene ambiguous. V was cut by 0 bases and J by 6 bases, with 17 bases left in between. Germline V lookup: CDR1 SGDLS, CDR2 YYNGEE. The CDR3 covers 16 residues. The CDR3 DNA reads TGTGCCAGCAGCGTAGATGGGTTTCCCCGAACCGATACGCAGTATTTT. It codes for CASSVDGFPRTDTQYF.

This chain links TRBV2 with TRBJ2-3, with D hard to call. Germline CDR1 is SNHLY and CDR2 is FYNNEI. The CDR3 is 15 residues long. Trimming took off 6 bases at V and 1 base at J, with 14 bases between the two ends. CDR3 sequence: CASRKAPSRTDTQYF. Written as DNA, the CDR3 is TGTGCCAGCAGGAAGGCCCCCTCACGCACAGATACGCAGTATTTT.

The J gene is TRBJ2-3, the V gene TRBV28, with 10 bases matching TRBD1. CDR3 length: 15 residues. The germline gives CDR1 MDHEN, CDR2 SYDVKM. V was clipped by 4 bases and J by 4 bases; unmatched bases: 5. CDR3 nucleotides: TGTGCCAGCAGTTCGGGACAGGGGAGATCAGATACGCAGTATTTT. Translating gives CASSSGQGRSDTQYF.